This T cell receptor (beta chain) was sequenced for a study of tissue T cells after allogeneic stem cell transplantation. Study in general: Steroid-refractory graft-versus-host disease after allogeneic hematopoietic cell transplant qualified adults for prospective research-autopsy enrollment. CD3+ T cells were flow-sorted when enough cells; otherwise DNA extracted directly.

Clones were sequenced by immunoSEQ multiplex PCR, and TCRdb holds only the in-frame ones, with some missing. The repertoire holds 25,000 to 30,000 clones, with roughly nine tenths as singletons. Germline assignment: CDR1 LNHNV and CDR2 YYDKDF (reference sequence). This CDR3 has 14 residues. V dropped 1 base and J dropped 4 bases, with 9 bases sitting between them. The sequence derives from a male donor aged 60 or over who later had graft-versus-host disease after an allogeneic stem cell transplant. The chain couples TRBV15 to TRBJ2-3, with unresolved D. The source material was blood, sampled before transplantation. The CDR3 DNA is TGTGCCACCAGCAGAGGGTTAGCCGCAGATACGCAGTATTTT. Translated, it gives CATSRGLAADTQYF.